One and the same sample provided the 11 T cell receptor beta chains below, sequenced in a study of CD8 T cells in Susac syndrome. cDNA came from about 0.5 to 1 ug RNA primed by random hexamers. In TCRdb, the immunoSEQ multiplex PCR reads were re-called with MiXCR into one record per CDR3 protein. This sample has roughly 200,000 distinct CDR3 sequences; 95% occur once, and the top ten carry roughly 0.1%. The sequenced sample was CD4+ T cells from PBMCs. All receptors come from a human donor in good health.

The rearrangement joins TRBV7-8 to TRBJ2-7; a weak D match, TRBD1 (6 bases). CDR3 size: 16 residues. Germline CDR1 reads SGHVS; CDR2 reads FQNEAQ. Trimming left V 2 bases short and J 0 bases short, with 14 bases between. The CDR3 DNA is TGTGCCAGCAGCTTAAGCAACAGGGCGAGCTCCTACGAGCAGTACGTC. This sequence encodes CASSLSNRASSYEQYV.

This rearrangement joins TRBV12-3 or TRBV12-4 to TRBJ2-3, with 7 bases lining up with TRBD1. This CDR3 spans 15 amino acids. Trimming at V came to 5 bases and at J to 3 bases, leaving 8 bases not matched to a gene. Here the CDR3 reads CASSRQGVRTDTQYF. The CDR3 coding sequence is TGTGCCAGCAGTCGCCAGGGGGTAAGGACAGATACGCAGTATTTT.

The J gene is TRBJ2-3, the V gene TRBV10-3; D is undetermined. The CDR3 contains 11 residues. Germline lookup yields CDR1 ENHRY and CDR2 SYGVKD. The V gene lost 8 bases and the J gene lost 4 bases, with 7 bases spanning the gap. This chain's CDR3 is CAIGSADTQYF. CDR3 nucleotides: TGTGCCATCGGCAGCGCAGATACGCAGTATTTT.

The V call is TRBV29-1, the J call TRBJ1-2; D is possibly TRBD1 (5 bases). Per the germline V gene, CDR1 is SQVTM and CDR2 is ANQGSEA. The CDR3 has 11 residues. V was shortened by 7 bases and J by 7 bases, with 13 bases between the two germline ends. CDR3 amino acids: CSASSGLGYTF. CDR3 nucleotides: TGCAGCGCCTCGTCAGGGCTTGGCTACACCTTC.

The V gene is TRBV20-1, the J gene TRBJ2-7, with 8 nucleotides matching TRBD1. V shed 3 bases, J shed 6 bases, and the junction held 10 bases outside the gene matches. The CDR3 runs 14 residues. Germline CDR1 reads DFQATT; CDR2 reads SNEGSKA (reference sequence). CDR3 in DNA: TGCAGTGCTAGGGGCTTGGACAGGGAAGGCGAGCAGTACGTC. It translates to CSARGLDREGEQYV.

The gene calls are TRBV20-1 and TRBJ2-3; D gene unclear. V was pared by 4 bases and J by 0 bases, with 2 bases between. The germline CDR1 and CDR2 sequences are DFQATT and SNEGSKA (reference sequence). The CDR3 covers 11 residues. The CDR3 spells CSATSTDTQYF. CDR3 bases: TGCAGTGCTACTAGCACAGATACGCAGTATTTT.

This CDR3 reads CASSQRSQQFF. DNA of the CDR3: TGTGCCAGCAGCCAACGCTCTCAGCAGTTCTTC. V is TRBV14 and J is TRBJ2-1; unclear D gene. The length of the CDR3 is 11 residues. V was trimmed by 2 bases and J by 11 bases, leaving 7 bases between them. Germline V gives CDR1 SGHDN, CDR2 FVKESK.

The chain links TRBV29-1 to TRBJ2-1; 9 positions agree with TRBD2. The CDR3 contains 14 residues. Germline-derived CDR1 and CDR2 are SQVTM and ANQGSEA. J gave up 6 bases and V 6 bases, and 9 bases lay outside the gene matches. The CDR3, as DNA: TGCAGCGTGGAGCTAGCGGGATGGTCCAATGAGCAGTTCTTC. This sequence encodes CSVELAGWSNEQFF.

The sample holds a few counts of this clonotype. This sequence joins TRBV4-3 and TRBJ2-5, with TRBD1 matching 9 bases. CDR3 size: 16 residues. CDR1 LGHNA and CDR2 YSLEER come from the germline V gene. The V segment lost 2 bases and the J segment 5 bases; nucleotides outside the gene matches: 9. CDR3 sequence reads: CASSQLPGQGSETQYF. CDR3 sequence (DNA): TGCGCCAGCAGCCAACTACCGGGACAGGGATCGGAGACCCAGTACTTC.

This rearrangement joins TRBV25-1 to TRBJ2-7, with D perhaps given as TRBD1 or TRBD2 (5 bases each). The CDR3 consists of 12 residues. Trimming cost V 6 bases and J 5 bases, with 11 bases left between them. Germline-derived CDR1 and CDR2 are MGHDK and SYGVNS. The CDR3 bases are TGTGCCAGCAGATGGGACCGCCACGAGCAGTACTTC. It encodes CASRWDRHEQYF.

The chain uses TRBV15 and TRBJ2-7; D is unresolved. Per the germline V gene, CDR1 is LNHNV and CDR2 is YYDKDF (reference sequence). The V gene lost 5 bases and the J gene lost 5 bases, with 7 bases spanning the gap. The CDR3 loop spans 11 amino acids. The CDR3 here is CATSPGHEQYF. The CDR3 coding sequence is TGTGCCACCAGCCCCGGCCACGAGCAGTACTTC.